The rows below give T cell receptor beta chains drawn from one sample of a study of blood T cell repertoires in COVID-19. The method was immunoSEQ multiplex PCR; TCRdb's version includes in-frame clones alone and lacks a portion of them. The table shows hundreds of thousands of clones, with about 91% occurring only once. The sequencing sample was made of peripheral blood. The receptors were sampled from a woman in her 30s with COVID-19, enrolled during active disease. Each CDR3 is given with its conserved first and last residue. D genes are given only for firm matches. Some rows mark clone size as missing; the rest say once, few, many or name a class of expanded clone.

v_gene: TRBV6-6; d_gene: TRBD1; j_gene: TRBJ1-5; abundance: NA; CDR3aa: CASRTGTVNQPQHF; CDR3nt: TGTGCCAGCAGGACCGGGACAGTGAATCAGCCCCAGCATTTT
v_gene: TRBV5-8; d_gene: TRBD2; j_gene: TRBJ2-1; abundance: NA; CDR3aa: CASSPRLRSGRNEQFF; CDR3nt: TGTGCCAGCAGCCCGCGGTTGAGGAGCGGGAGAAATGAGCAGTTCTTC
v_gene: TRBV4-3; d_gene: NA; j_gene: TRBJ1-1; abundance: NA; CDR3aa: CASSPYRDTEAFF; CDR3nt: TGCGCCAGCAGCCCCTATCGGGACACTGAAGCTTTCTTT
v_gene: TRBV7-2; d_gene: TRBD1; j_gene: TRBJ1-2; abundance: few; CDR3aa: CASSLGGQGAIRYTF; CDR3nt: TGTGCCAGCAGCTTAGGGGGACAGGGGGCAATTCGCTACACCTTC
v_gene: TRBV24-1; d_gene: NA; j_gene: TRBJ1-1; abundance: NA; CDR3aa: CATSLTGENTEAFF; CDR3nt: TGTGCCACCAGTCTAACCGGGGAGAACACTGAAGCTTTCTTT
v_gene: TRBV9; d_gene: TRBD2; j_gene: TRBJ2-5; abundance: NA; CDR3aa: CASSVVAGVDETQYF; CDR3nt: TGTGCCAGCAGCGTAGTAGCGGGAGTAGATGAGACCCAGTACTTC
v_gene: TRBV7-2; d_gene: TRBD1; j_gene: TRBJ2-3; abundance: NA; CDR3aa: CASSSRGRGGTDTQYF; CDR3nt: TGTGCCAGCAGCTCAAGGGGGCGCGGCGGCACAGATACGCAGTATTTT
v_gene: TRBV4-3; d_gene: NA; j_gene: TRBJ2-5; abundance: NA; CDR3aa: CASSQSYREQETQYF; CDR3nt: TGCGCCAGCAGCCAATCCTACCGGGAGCAAGAGACCCAGTACTTC
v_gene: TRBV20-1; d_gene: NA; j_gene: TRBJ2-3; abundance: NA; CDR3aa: CSASNRETDTQYF; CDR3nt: TGCAGTGCTAGTAACAGGGAAACAGATACGCAGTATTTT
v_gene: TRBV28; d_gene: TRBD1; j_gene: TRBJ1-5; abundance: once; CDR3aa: CASSSRTGDNQPQHF; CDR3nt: TGTGCCAGCAGTTCTAGGACAGGGGACAATCAGCCCCAGCATTTT
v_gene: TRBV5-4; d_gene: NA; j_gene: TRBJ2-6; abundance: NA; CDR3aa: CASRPQGSGANVLTF; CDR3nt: TGTGCCAGCCGACCCCAGGGTTCTGGGGCCAACGTCCTGACTTTC
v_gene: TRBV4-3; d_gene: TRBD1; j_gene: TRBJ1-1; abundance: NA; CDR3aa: CASSQDRGRVNTEAFF; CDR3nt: TGCGCCAGCAGCCAAGACAGGGGGCGAGTGAACACTGAAGCTTTCTTT
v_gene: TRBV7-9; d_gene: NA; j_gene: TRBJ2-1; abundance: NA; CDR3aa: CASSLARASKNEQFF; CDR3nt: TGTGCCAGCAGCTTAGCGCGGGCTAGCAAGAATGAGCAGTTCTTC
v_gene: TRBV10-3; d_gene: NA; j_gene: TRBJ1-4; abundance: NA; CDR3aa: CAISESHSATNEKLFF; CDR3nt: TGTGCCATCAGTGAGTCCCACTCCGCGACTAATGAAAAACTGTTTTTT
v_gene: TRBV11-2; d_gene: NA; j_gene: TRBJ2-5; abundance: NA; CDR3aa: CASSPTGPTAETQYF; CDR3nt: TGTGCCAGCAGCCCCACAGGACCGACAGCGGAGACCCAGTACTTC
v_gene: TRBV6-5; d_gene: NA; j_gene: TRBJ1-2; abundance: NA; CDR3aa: CASSSDTYGYTF; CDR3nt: TGTGCCAGCAGTTCGGACACTTATGGCTACACCTTC
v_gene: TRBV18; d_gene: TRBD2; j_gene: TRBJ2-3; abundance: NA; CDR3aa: CASSTSGDTDTQYF; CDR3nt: TGTGCCAGCTCTACTAGCGGAGACACAGATACGCAGTATTTT
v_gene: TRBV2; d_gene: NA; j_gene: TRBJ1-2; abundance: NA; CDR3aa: CASMQGSYGYTF; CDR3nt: TGTGCCAGCATGCAGGGATCCTATGGCTACACCTTC
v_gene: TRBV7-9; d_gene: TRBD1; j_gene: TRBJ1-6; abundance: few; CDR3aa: CASSPNIGQGGSPLHF; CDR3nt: TGTGCCAGCAGCCCGAATATCGGACAGGGAGGATCACCCCTCCACTTT
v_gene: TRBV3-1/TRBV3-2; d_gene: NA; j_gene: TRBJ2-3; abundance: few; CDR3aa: CASSLGASTDTQYF; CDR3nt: TGTGCCAGCAGCCTCGGAGCTAGCACAGATACGCAGTATTTT
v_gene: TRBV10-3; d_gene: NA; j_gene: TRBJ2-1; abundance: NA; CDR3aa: CAISDEREQFF; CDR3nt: TGTGCCATCAGTGATGAGAGGGAGCAGTTCTTC
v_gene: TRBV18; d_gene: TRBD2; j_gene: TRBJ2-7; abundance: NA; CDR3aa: CASSPQGGSGGAYEQYF; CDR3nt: TGTGCCAGCTCACCCCAAGGAGGTAGCGGGGGGGCCTACGAGCAGTACTTC
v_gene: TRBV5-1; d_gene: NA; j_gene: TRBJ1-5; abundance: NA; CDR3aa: CASPEEGSNQPQHF; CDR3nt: TGCGCCAGCCCCGAGGAGGGGAGCAATCAGCCCCAGCATTTT
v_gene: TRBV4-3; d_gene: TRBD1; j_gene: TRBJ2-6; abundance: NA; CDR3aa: CASSQVVAGTGWDSGANVLTF; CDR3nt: TGCGCCAGCAGCCAAGTAGTAGCTGGGACAGGGTGGGACTCTGGGGCCAACGTCCTGACTTTC
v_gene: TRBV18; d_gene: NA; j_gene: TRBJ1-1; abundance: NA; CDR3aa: CASSPEITGPEAFF; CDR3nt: TGTGCCAGCTCACCGGAAATAACAGGGCCTGAAGCTTTCTTT
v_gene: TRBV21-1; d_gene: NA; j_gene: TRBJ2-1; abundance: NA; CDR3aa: CASSYLMVGQEPYNEQFF; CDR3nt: TGTGCCAGCAGCTACCTTATGGTGGGACAGGAACCCTACAATGAGCAGTTCTTC
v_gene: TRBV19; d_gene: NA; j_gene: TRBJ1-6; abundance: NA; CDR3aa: CASTSSYNSPLHF; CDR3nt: TGTGCCAGTACGAGCTCCTATAATTCACCCCTCCACTTT
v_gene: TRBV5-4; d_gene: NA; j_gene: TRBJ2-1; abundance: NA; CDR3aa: CASSPPQGSYNEQFF; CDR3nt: TGTGCCAGCAGCCCACCACAGGGCTCCTACAATGAGCAGTTCTTC
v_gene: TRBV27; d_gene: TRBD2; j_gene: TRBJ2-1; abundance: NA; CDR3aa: CASSFEGRAEQFF; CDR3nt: TGTGCCAGCAGTTTTGAAGGGAGGGCTGAGCAGTTCTTC
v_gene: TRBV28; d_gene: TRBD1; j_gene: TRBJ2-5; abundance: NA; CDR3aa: CASSLTFPGQGDQETQYF; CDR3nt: TGTGCCAGCAGTTTGACTTTTCCGGGACAGGGCGACCAAGAGACCCAGTACTTC
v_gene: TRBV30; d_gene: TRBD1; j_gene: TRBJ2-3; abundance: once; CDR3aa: CAWSAGQGGADTQYF; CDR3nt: TGTGCCTGGAGTGCTGGACAGGGAGGCGCAGATACGCAGTATTTT
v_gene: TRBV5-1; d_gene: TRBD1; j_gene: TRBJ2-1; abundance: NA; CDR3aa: CASRRTSGGYNEQFF; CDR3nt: TGCGCCAGCAGGCGAACCTCAGGGGGTTACAATGAGCAGTTCTTC
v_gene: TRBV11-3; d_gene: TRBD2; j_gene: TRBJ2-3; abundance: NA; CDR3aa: CASSLIPTSPYTDTQYF; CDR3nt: TGTGCCAGCAGCCTCATCCCGACTAGCCCTTACACAGATACGCAGTATTTT
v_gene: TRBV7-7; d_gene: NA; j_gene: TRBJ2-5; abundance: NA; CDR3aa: CASSPRPTSRETQYF; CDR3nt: TGTGCTAGCAGCCCCCGGCCGACTAGTCGAGAGACCCAGTACTTC
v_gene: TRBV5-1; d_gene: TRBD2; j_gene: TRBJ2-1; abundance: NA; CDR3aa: CASGTSGPHNEQFF; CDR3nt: TGCGCCAGTGGGACTAGCGGACCTCACAATGAGCAGTTCTTC
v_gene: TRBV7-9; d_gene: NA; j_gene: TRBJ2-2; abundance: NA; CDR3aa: CASSPTTNTGELFF; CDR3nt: TGTGCCAGCAGCCCCACAACGAACACCGGGGAGCTGTTTTTT
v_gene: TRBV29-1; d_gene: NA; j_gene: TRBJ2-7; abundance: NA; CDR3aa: CSVARGGTDLREGQYF; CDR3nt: TGCAGCGTTGCTCGAGGAGGGACAGACCTACGAGAGGGGCAGTACTTC
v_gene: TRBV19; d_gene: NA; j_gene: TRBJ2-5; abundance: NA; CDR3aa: CASSSQETQYF; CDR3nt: TGTGCCAGTAGTTCTCAAGAGACCCAGTACTTC
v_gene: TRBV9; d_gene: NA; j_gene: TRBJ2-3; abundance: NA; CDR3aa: CASSVEVGLGTDTQYF; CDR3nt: TGTGCCAGCAGCGTAGAGGTCGGACTCGGCACAGATACGCAGTATTTT
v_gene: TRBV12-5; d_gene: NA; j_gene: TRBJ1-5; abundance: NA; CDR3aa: CASGLVLQRQGYGNQPQHF; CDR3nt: TGTGCTAGTGGTTTGGTACTCCAACGGCAGGGCTATGGCAATCAGCCCCAGCATTTT